Listed below are T cell receptor beta chains from one sample, sequenced in a study of cytomegalovirus exposure and HLA in healthy donors. Data came from immunoSEQ multiplex PCR; TCRdb stores just in-frame clones and leaves some out. Counted here are roughly 180,000 clones, roughly 84% occurring once; the ten biggest clones make up 0.95% to 1.3%. The sequenced sample was PBMCs. These receptors originate from a man aged 30-40 years in good health and CMV-seronegative. The CDR3 runs from the conserved cysteine through the conserved F or W. D genes are given only for firm matches. Rows give clone size only sometimes, using once, few, many, or a class for an expanded clone.

clone size,V gene,J gene,D gene,CDR3 protein,CDR3 DNA
NA,TRBV7-6,TRBJ2-5,NA,CASSLVAMWGAPETQYF,TGTGCCAGCAGCTTAGTCGCGATGTGGGGCGCCCCAGAGACCCAGTACTTC
NA,TRBV28,TRBJ1-2,NA,CASTLLGAGGYTF,TGTGCCAGCACCCTGTTGGGGGCGGGTGGCTACACCTTC
NA,TRBV5-1,TRBJ1-6,TRBD1,CASSLDTTGGSSPLHF,TGCGCCAGCAGCTTGGATACGACAGGGGGAAGTTCACCCCTCCACTTT
NA,TRBV12-5,TRBJ1-1,TRBD1,CASGQHSGQGWRNTEAFF,TGTGCTAGTGGTCAACACTCGGGACAGGGATGGCGGAACACTGAAGCTTTCTTT
NA,TRBV27,TRBJ2-1,TRBD1,CASTAGTAYNEQFF,TGTGCCAGCACCGCAGGGACAGCTTACAATGAGCAGTTCTTC
NA,TRBV28,TRBJ2-3,NA,CASRTPGTDTQYF,TGTGCCAGCCGTACACCCGGCACAGATACGCAGTATTTT
few,TRBV2,TRBJ1-5,NA,CASSGGRAANNQPQHF,TGTGCCAGCAGTGGTGGGCGGGCAGCCAACAATCAGCCCCAGCATTTT
NA,TRBV7-9,TRBJ1-3,NA,CASSSDISGNTIYF,TGTGCCAGCAGCTCGGACATCTCTGGAAACACCATATATTTT
few,TRBV30,TRBJ2-7,NA,CAWSPSYEQYF,TGTGCCTGGAGTCCCAGCTACGAGCAGTACTTC
NA,TRBV4-1,TRBJ2-5,TRBD2,CASSQGEGGSRVGTQYF,TGCGCCAGCAGCCAAGGGGAGGGCGGGAGCCGGGTCGGGACCCAGTACTTC
NA,TRBV5-4,TRBJ1-1,TRBD1,CASSLGTGRAFF,TGTGCCAGCAGCTTGGGGACAGGGCGAGCTTTCTTT
once,TRBV5-1,TRBJ1-2,TRBD1,CASSLVPGQNYGYTF,TGCGCCAGCAGCTTGGTTCCGGGACAGAACTATGGCTACACCTTC
NA,TRBV5-8,TRBJ2-3,NA,CASSLIFGAPGTDTQYF,TGTGCCAGCAGCTTGATATTTGGGGCCCCTGGAACAGATACGCAGTATTTT
once,TRBV29-1,TRBJ1-3,NA,CSALTGSGNTIYF,TGCAGCGCCCTCACAGGGTCCGGAAACACCATATATTTT
NA,TRBV5-1,TRBJ2-7,TRBD1,CASSEQGYEQYF,TGCGCCAGCAGCGAACAGGGGTACGAGCAGTACTTC
NA,TRBV25-1,TRBJ1-4,TRBD1,CASSEYTTGYNEKLFF,TGTGCCAGCAGTGAATATACGACAGGGTATAATGAAAAACTGTTTTTT
NA,TRBV5-1,TRBJ2-7,NA,CASSLQQGSSYEQYF,TGCGCCAGCAGCTTGCAGCAGGGCTCATCCTACGAGCAGTACTTC
few,TRBV7-6,TRBJ1-6,TRBD1,CASSLYDRGRPYNSPLHF,TGTGCCAGCAGCTTATATGACAGGGGGCGCCCCTATAATTCACCCCTCCACTTT
NA,TRBV6-1,TRBJ1-5,NA,CASSEAGGGNQPQHF,TGTGCCAGCAGTGAAGCAGGGGGTGGCAATCAGCCCCAGCATTTT
few,TRBV27,TRBJ2-2,TRBD2,CASSFPGRSTGELFF,TGTGCCAGCAGTTTTCCCGGGAGGAGTACCGGGGAGCTGTTTTTT
NA,TRBV7-2,TRBJ2-1,TRBD1,CASSWGTATNNEQFF,TGTGCCAGCAGCTGGGGGACAGCGACTAACAATGAGCAGTTCTTC
once,TRBV5-6,TRBJ2-7,NA,CASSLIASEYEQYF,TGTGCCAGCAGCTTGATTGCCTCGGAGTACGAGCAGTACTTC
NA,TRBV7-9,TRBJ1-1,TRBD1,CSSSLGPTGSVDTEAFF,TGTTCCAGCAGCTTAGGGCCGACAGGGAGTGTGGACACTGAAGCTTTCTTT
NA,TRBV7-2,TRBJ2-5,NA,CAGGRETQYF,TGTGCCGGCGGGCGGGAGACCCAGTACTTC
NA,TRBV4-1,TRBJ2-7,NA,CASSPHITYEQYF,TGCGCCAGCAGCCCCCACATCACCTACGAGCAGTACTTC
NA,TRBV6-6,TRBJ1-6,NA,CASSYGSSYNSPLHF,TGTGCCAGCAGTTACGGCAGCTCCTATAATTCACCCCTCCACTTT
NA,TRBV18,TRBJ1-1,TRBD1,CASSPLGQDTEAFF,TGTGCCAGCTCACCACTAGGACAGGACACTGAAGCTTTCTTT
once,TRBV18,TRBJ2-1,TRBD2,CASSGRLAGGQGTYNEQFF,TGTGCCAGCTCAGGGCGACTAGCGGGGGGCCAGGGGACCTACAATGAGCAGTTCTTC
NA,TRBV4-1,TRBJ2-7,NA,CASSQTQPYEQYF,TGCGCCAGCAGCCAAACACAGCCCTACGAGCAGTACTTC
NA,TRBV10-3,TRBJ2-7,NA,CAISPTVDTLVKQYF,TGTGCCATCAGCCCGACAGTAGACACCCTTGTGAAGCAGTACTTC
NA,TRBV7-9,TRBJ2-2,NA,CASSYIKNTGELFF,TGTGCCAGCAGTTATATTAAGAACACCGGGGAGCTGTTTTTT
NA,TRBV7-9,TRBJ2-7,TRBD2,CAIEGTSPYEQYF,TGTGCCATCGAAGGGACTAGTCCCTACGAGCAGTACTTC
NA,TRBV2,TRBJ2-2,TRBD2,CASSAGLAGATGELFF,TGTGCCAGCAGTGCTGGACTAGCGGGGGCCACCGGGGAGCTGTTTTTT
NA,TRBV5-4,TRBJ2-5,TRBD2,CASSSGLAGVFETQYF,TGTGCCAGCAGCTCGGGACTAGCGGGAGTGTTTGAGACCCAGTACTTC
NA,TRBV18,TRBJ2-1,TRBD2,CASSPQAGVGNEQFF,TGTGCCAGCTCACCACAAGCGGGAGTGGGCAATGAGCAGTTCTTC
NA,TRBV5-6,TRBJ1-1,TRBD1,CASSLIWDSLNTEAFF,TGTGCCAGCAGCTTGATATGGGACAGTCTGAACACTGAAGCTTTCTTT
once,TRBV5-4,TRBJ1-5,TRBD1,CASSGRTGVGNQPQHF,TGTGCCAGCAGCGGACGGACAGGGGTAGGCAATCAGCCCCAGCATTTT
NA,TRBV5-1,TRBJ2-3,TRBD2,CASSLELAGRTDTQYF,TGCGCCAGCAGCTTGGAGTTAGCGGGGCGCACAGATACGCAGTATTTT
once,TRBV5-1,TRBJ1-1,TRBD1,CASRLNAGGNTEAFF,TGCGCCAGCAGATTAAACGCAGGGGGGAACACTGAAGCTTTCTTT
NA,TRBV29-1,TRBJ1-5,NA,CSVARDIDQPQHF,TGCAGCGTGGCCCGGGACATCGATCAGCCCCAGCATTTT
NA,TRBV2,TRBJ1-5,NA,CASRSPNQPQHF,TGTGCCAGCAGGAGCCCCAATCAGCCCCAGCATTTT
NA,TRBV30,TRBJ1-2,NA,CAWSPRGNYGYTF,TGTGCCTGGAGTCCCCGGGGAAACTATGGCTACACCTTC
NA,TRBV18,TRBJ2-5,NA,CASSTRGETQYF,TGTGCCAGCTCCACCAGGGGAGAGACCCAGTACTTC
NA,TRBV7-2,TRBJ2-3,NA,CASSLQRSLTDTQYF,TGTGCCAGCAGCTTGCAGCGGAGCTTAACAGATACGCAGTATTTT
NA,TRBV5-1,TRBJ2-2,TRBD1,CASSFGTDNTGELFF,TGCGCCAGCAGCTTCGGGACAGATAACACCGGGGAGCTGTTTTTT
NA,TRBV5-1,TRBJ2-7,TRBD1,CASSLLSGQGDEQYF,TGCGCCAGCAGCTTGCTCTCGGGACAGGGGGACGAGCAGTACTTC
once,TRBV4-3,TRBJ2-5,NA,CASSQDFNGRETQYF,TGCGCCAGCAGCCAAGATTTTAACGGGAGAGAGACCCAGTACTTC
NA,TRBV27,TRBJ2-1,NA,CASSLGIYNEQFF,TGTGCCAGCAGTCTCGGGATCTACAATGAGCAGTTCTTC
few,TRBV5-8,TRBJ2-1,NA,CASSHGGSPYNEQFF,TGTGCCAGCAGCCATGGGGGCTCCCCCTACAATGAGCAGTTCTTC
few,TRBV28,TRBJ1-5,TRBD1,CASSSTGGKTQPQHF,TGTGCCAGCAGTTCAACAGGGGGCAAAACCCAGCCCCAGCATTTT